These T cell receptor beta chains were read from a single sample in a study of radiotherapy plus CTLA-4 blockade in lung cancer. Here immunoSEQ multiplex PCR was the method, and the copy in TCRdb shows in-frame clones only, minus some. The sample holds about 68,000 clones; around 80% are singletons and the top ten take about 9.1%. Source: peripheral blood, taken from a patient treated with radiotherapy plus ipilimumab. All receptors derive from a human donor with non-small cell lung cancer who had a complete response to radiotherapy plus ipilimumab. The CDR3 runs from the conserved cysteine through the conserved F or W. The D gene is left open where the match is weak. The listing skips clone size in some rows; elsewhere it reads once, few, many or a size class.

V gene: TRBV27; clone size: few; J gene: TRBJ2-3; D gene: TRBD2; CDR3 protein: CASSSQLAGGSTQYF; CDR3 DNA: TGTGCCAGCAGTTCCCAACTAGCGGGGGGGAGTACGCAGTATTTT
V gene: TRBV4-3; clone size: NA; J gene: TRBJ1-3; D gene: NA; CDR3 protein: CASSQVSRGSGNTIYF; CDR3 DNA: TGCGCCAGCAGCCAAGTGTCCAGGGGATCTGGAAACACCATATATTTT
V gene: TRBV13; clone size: NA; J gene: TRBJ2-3; D gene: NA; CDR3 protein: CASSPGADTQYF; CDR3 DNA: TGTGCCAGCAGCCCCGGCGCAGATACGCAGTATTTT
V gene: TRBV9; clone size: NA; J gene: TRBJ2-2; D gene: TRBD2; CDR3 protein: CASSVASSGMVDTGELFF; CDR3 DNA: TGTGCCAGCAGCGTCGCCTCTAGCGGGATGGTTGACACCGGGGAGCTGTTTTTT
V gene: TRBV9; clone size: NA; J gene: TRBJ1-5; D gene: NA; CDR3 protein: CASSVGRDSNQPQHF; CDR3 DNA: TGTGCCAGCAGCGTAGGCAGGGATAGTAATCAGCCCCAGCATTTT
V gene: TRBV18; clone size: NA; J gene: TRBJ1-2; D gene: TRBD1; CDR3 protein: CASSPGTGGNGYTF; CDR3 DNA: TGTGCCAGCTCACCTGGGACAGGGGGGAATGGCTACACCTTC
V gene: TRBV5-4; clone size: once; J gene: TRBJ1-1; D gene: NA; CDR3 protein: CASSIARQEYEAFF; CDR3 DNA: TGTGCCAGCAGCATTGCACGTCAGGAGTATGAAGCTTTCTTT
V gene: TRBV7-8; clone size: NA; J gene: TRBJ1-1; D gene: NA; CDR3 protein: CASSSRAGAGTEAFF; CDR3 DNA: TGTGCCAGCAGCTCCCGGGCGGGGGCGGGCACTGAAGCTTTCTTT
V gene: TRBV9; clone size: NA; J gene: TRBJ2-3; D gene: NA; CDR3 protein: CASSVVTRDTQYF; CDR3 DNA: TGTGCCAGCAGCGTAGTTACAAGAGATACGCAGTATTTT
V gene: TRBV10-3; clone size: NA; J gene: TRBJ2-2; D gene: NA; CDR3 protein: CAISVVRTDTGELFF; CDR3 DNA: TGTGCCATCAGTGTAGTAAGGACAGACACCGGGGAGCTGTTTTTT
V gene: TRBV27; clone size: NA; J gene: TRBJ2-1; D gene: NA; CDR3 protein: CASSLRPLVAYNEQFF; CDR3 DNA: TGTGCCAGCAGTTTACGACCCCTTGTCGCCTACAATGAGCAGTTCTTC
V gene: TRBV9; clone size: few; J gene: TRBJ2-3; D gene: NA; CDR3 protein: CASSAGDTQYF; CDR3 DNA: TGTGCCAGCAGCGCCGGCGATACGCAGTATTTT
V gene: TRBV7-7; clone size: NA; J gene: TRBJ2-2; D gene: NA; CDR3 protein: CASSLEGGPITGELFF; CDR3 DNA: TGTGCTAGCAGCTTAGAAGGCGGCCCCATTACCGGGGAGCTGTTTTTT
V gene: TRBV29-1; clone size: few; J gene: TRBJ2-1; D gene: TRBD1; CDR3 protein: CSVRGQGYNEQFF; CDR3 DNA: TGCAGCGTTAGGGGACAGGGTTACAATGAGCAGTTCTTC
V gene: TRBV27; clone size: NA; J gene: TRBJ1-6; D gene: NA; CDR3 protein: CASSLYSVMYSPLHF; CDR3 DNA: TGTGCCAGCAGTTTATATTCGGTTATGTATTCACCCCTCCACTTT
V gene: TRBV5-1; clone size: few; J gene: TRBJ2-5; D gene: NA; CDR3 protein: CASSLDRETQYF; CDR3 DNA: TGCGCCAGCAGCTTGGATCGGGAGACCCAGTACTTC
V gene: TRBV11-2; clone size: few; J gene: TRBJ1-3; D gene: NA; CDR3 protein: CASRDRRGSGNTIYF; CDR3 DNA: TGTGCCAGCAGGGACCGGCGAGGGTCTGGAAACACCATATATTTT
V gene: TRBV7-9; clone size: NA; J gene: TRBJ2-1; D gene: NA; CDR3 protein: CASSPVAAEQFF; CDR3 DNA: TGTGCCAGCAGCCCAGTTGCCGCGGAGCAGTTCTTC
V gene: TRBV27; clone size: once; J gene: TRBJ1-1; D gene: TRBD1; CDR3 protein: CASSLLGQYTEAFF; CDR3 DNA: TGTGCCAGCAGTTTACTGGGACAGTACACTGAAGCTTTCTTT
V gene: TRBV6-5; clone size: NA; J gene: TRBJ2-7; D gene: TRBD1; CDR3 protein: CASSRDRGYEQYF; CDR3 DNA: TGTGCCAGCAGCCGGGACAGGGGGTACGAGCAGTACTTC
V gene: TRBV18; clone size: NA; J gene: TRBJ1-1; D gene: TRBD1; CDR3 protein: CASSEDRPGQGKRSTEAFF; CDR3 DNA: TGTGCCAGCTCAGAAGACCGACCGGGACAGGGAAAGAGGAGCACTGAAGCTTTCTTT
V gene: TRBV10-2; clone size: NA; J gene: TRBJ1-5; D gene: NA; CDR3 protein: CASSDVSKNQPQHF; CDR3 DNA: TGCGCCAGCAGTGATGTTAGTAAAAATCAGCCCCAGCATTTT
V gene: TRBV18; clone size: NA; J gene: TRBJ1-2; D gene: NA; CDR3 protein: CASSPQGTYGYTF; CDR3 DNA: TGTGCCAGCTCACCACAGGGGACCTATGGCTACACCTTC
V gene: TRBV6-1; clone size: NA; J gene: TRBJ1-1; D gene: NA; CDR3 protein: CASSELRGRANTEAFF; CDR3 DNA: TGTGCCAGCAGTGAATTGAGGGGGAGGGCGAACACTGAAGCTTTCTTT
V gene: TRBV5-5; clone size: NA; J gene: TRBJ1-6; D gene: NA; CDR3 protein: CASSRTENSPLHF; CDR3 DNA: TGTGCCAGCAGCCGGACAGAGAATTCACCCCTCCACTTT
V gene: TRBV9; clone size: once; J gene: TRBJ2-1; D gene: TRBD1; CDR3 protein: CASSPSGTVYHEQFF; CDR3 DNA: TGTGCCAGCAGCCCCTCGGGGACAGTCTATCATGAGCAGTTCTTC
V gene: TRBV19; clone size: NA; J gene: TRBJ1-2; D gene: NA; CDR3 protein: CASSIEVGNYGYTF; CDR3 DNA: TGTGCCAGTAGTATCGAGGTGGGGAACTATGGCTACACCTTC
V gene: TRBV9; clone size: NA; J gene: TRBJ2-3; D gene: NA; CDR3 protein: CASSVVADTQYF; CDR3 DNA: TGTGCCAGCAGCGTAGTGGCAGATACGCAGTATTTT
V gene: TRBV29-1; clone size: NA; J gene: TRBJ1-1; D gene: NA; CDR3 protein: CSVDEGTRPEAFF; CDR3 DNA: TGCAGCGTTGACGAGGGGACCCGGCCTGAAGCTTTCTTT
V gene: TRBV15; clone size: NA; J gene: TRBJ2-1; D gene: TRBD2; CDR3 protein: CATSRELAGEQFF; CDR3 DNA: TGTGCCACCAGCAGGGAGCTAGCGGGGGAGCAGTTCTTC
V gene: TRBV6-4; clone size: NA; J gene: TRBJ2-3; D gene: NA; CDR3 protein: CASSPEPEWGTQYF; CDR3 DNA: TGTGCCAGCAGTCCGGAACCTGAATGGGGTACGCAGTATTTT
V gene: TRBV7-6; clone size: NA; J gene: TRBJ2-5; D gene: NA; CDR3 protein: CASSLGRAETQYF; CDR3 DNA: TGTGCCAGCAGCTTAGGGAGGGCGGAGACCCAGTACTTC
V gene: TRBV5-5; clone size: NA; J gene: TRBJ1-5; D gene: TRBD1; CDR3 protein: CASSSTGGFGQPQHF; CDR3 DNA: TGTGCCAGCAGCTCTACAGGGGGGTTCGGTCAGCCCCAGCATTTT
V gene: TRBV10-2; clone size: NA; J gene: TRBJ1-3; D gene: TRBD1; CDR3 protein: CASSPRTGARGNTIYF; CDR3 DNA: TGCGCCAGCAGCCCGCGAACAGGGGCAAGGGGAAACACCATATATTTT
V gene: TRBV28; clone size: once; J gene: TRBJ1-1; D gene: NA; CDR3 protein: CASSFGGPTEAFF; CDR3 DNA: TGTGCCAGCAGTTTCGGGGGGCCCACTGAAGCTTTCTTT
V gene: TRBV19; clone size: NA; J gene: TRBJ2-4; D gene: NA; CDR3 protein: CASSPGWVKTVAKNIQYF; CDR3 DNA: TGTGCCAGTAGTCCAGGTTGGGTAAAGACAGTAGCCAAAAACATTCAGTACTTC
V gene: TRBV6-1; clone size: NA; J gene: TRBJ1-1; D gene: NA; CDR3 protein: CASSEARGGTTEAFF; CDR3 DNA: TGTGCCAGCAGTGAAGCGCGCGGGGGGACCACTGAAGCTTTCTTT